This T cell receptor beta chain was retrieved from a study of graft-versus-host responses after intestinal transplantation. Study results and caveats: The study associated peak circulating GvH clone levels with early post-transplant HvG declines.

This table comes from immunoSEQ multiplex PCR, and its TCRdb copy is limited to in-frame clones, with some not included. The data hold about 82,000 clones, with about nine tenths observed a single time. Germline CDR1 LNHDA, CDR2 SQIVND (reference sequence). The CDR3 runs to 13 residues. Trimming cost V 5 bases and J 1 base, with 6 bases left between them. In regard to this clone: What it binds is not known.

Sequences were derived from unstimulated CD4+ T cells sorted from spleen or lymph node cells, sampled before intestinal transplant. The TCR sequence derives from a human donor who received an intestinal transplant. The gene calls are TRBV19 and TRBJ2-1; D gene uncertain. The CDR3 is CASSRQSYNEQFF. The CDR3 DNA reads TGTGCCAGTAGTCGTCAGTCCTACAATGAGCAGTTCTTC. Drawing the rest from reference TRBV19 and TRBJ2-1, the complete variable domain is DGGITQSPKYLFRKEGQNVTLSCEQNLNHDAMYWYRQDPGQGLRLIYYSQIVNDFQKGDIAEGYSVSREKKESFPLTVTSAQKNPTAFYLCASSRQSYNEQFFGPGTRLTVL.